The rows below give T cell receptor beta chains drawn from one sample of a study of blood T cells in healthy people across ages. TCRdb processed the 5' RACE reads anew with MiXCR; each CDR3 protein has one entry. The table shows some 750,000 distinct CDR3 sequences, with about 20% occurring only once. The sample taken for sequencing was blood. These receptors were collected from a man aged 65-85 years in good health. CDR3s include the opening cysteine and the closing phenylalanine or tryptophan. Fields, in order: J gene, D gene, CDR3 length, clone size, V gene, CDR3 DNA, CDR3 protein. The D gene is left open where the match is weak. The size field is filled for only some rows; it gives once, few, many or a size class.

J gene: TRBJ1-1
D gene: -
CDR3 length: 13
clone size: -
V gene: TRBV12-3/TRBV12-4
CDR3 DNA: TGTGCCATCACTAAACCGTCGGACACTGAAGCTTTCTTT
CDR3 protein: CAITKPSDTEAFF

J gene: TRBJ1-2
D gene: TRBD1
CDR3 length: 14
clone size: -
V gene: TRBV20-1
CDR3 DNA: TGCAGTGCTAGAGAAGACGGGCAGGGGGAAGGCTACACCTTC
CDR3 protein: CSAREDGQGEGYTF

J gene: TRBJ2-1
D gene: TRBD2
CDR3 length: 19
clone size: few
V gene: TRBV4-3
CDR3 DNA: TGCGCCAGCAGCCAAGATAAGGGACTAGCGGGAGATGAGGACAATGAGCAGTTCTTC
CDR3 protein: CASSQDKGLAGDEDNEQFF

J gene: TRBJ2-5
D gene: -
CDR3 length: 15
clone size: -
V gene: TRBV5-1
CDR3 DNA: TGCGCCAGCAGCTTCAATCCGGGGGTAGTAGAGACCCAGTACTTC
CDR3 protein: CASSFNPGVVETQYF

J gene: TRBJ2-4
D gene: TRBD1
CDR3 length: 17
clone size: once
V gene: TRBV6-1
CDR3 DNA: TGTGCCAGCAGTATTACAGGGGGCTGGAGTGGCAAAAACATTCAGTACTTC
CDR3 protein: CASSITGGWSGKNIQYF

J gene: TRBJ2-7
D gene: TRBD1
CDR3 length: 13
clone size: few
V gene: TRBV28
CDR3 DNA: TGTGCCAGCAGTTTATTCGACAGGGTCGAGCAGTACTTC
CDR3 protein: CASSLFDRVEQYF

J gene: TRBJ2-5
D gene: TRBD2
CDR3 length: 15
clone size: -
V gene: TRBV6-6
CDR3 DNA: TGTGCCAGCAGGCTAACTAGCGGGGGAGGGGAGACCCAGTACTTC
CDR3 protein: CASRLTSGGGETQYF

J gene: TRBJ1-2
D gene: -
CDR3 length: 14
clone size: once
V gene: TRBV3-1
CDR3 DNA: TGTGCCAGCAGCCAAGAAGTAGGGGTAGGGGGCTACACCTTC
CDR3 protein: CASSQEVGVGGYTF

J gene: TRBJ1-1
D gene: -
CDR3 length: 13
clone size: -
V gene: TRBV6-1
CDR3 DNA: TGTGCCAGCAGGTCCTCACGTCAAACTGAAGCTTTCTTT
CDR3 protein: CASRSSRQTEAFF

J gene: TRBJ2-3
D gene: TRBD2
CDR3 length: 14
clone size: -
V gene: TRBV6-6
CDR3 DNA: TGTGCCGGCAGTTACGAGGTAGCGGGGGATACGCAGTATTTT
CDR3 protein: CAGSYEVAGDTQYF

J gene: TRBJ2-5
D gene: -
CDR3 length: 14
clone size: -
V gene: TRBV4-3
CDR3 DNA: TGCGCCAGCAGCCAAGATGCGGCTCAAGAGACCCAGTACTTC
CDR3 protein: CASSQDAAQETQYF

J gene: TRBJ1-4
D gene: -
CDR3 length: 14
clone size: many
V gene: TRBV12-3/TRBV12-4
CDR3 DNA: TGTGCCATCACGGCAGGGGCGACGGGCGAAAAACTGTTTTTT
CDR3 protein: CAITAGATGEKLFF

J gene: TRBJ2-3
D gene: -
CDR3 length: 15
clone size: -
V gene: TRBV5-1
CDR3 DNA: TGCGCCAGCAGCTTGGCCGCCTTCGGAGCAGATACGCAGTATTTT
CDR3 protein: CASSLAAFGADTQYF

J gene: TRBJ2-1
D gene: -
CDR3 length: 17
clone size: few
V gene: TRBV7-6
CDR3 DNA: TGTGCCAGCAGCTTAGCTGGGGCTACCCGTTCTTACAATGAGCAGTTCTTC
CDR3 protein: CASSLAGATRSYNEQFF

J gene: TRBJ1-6
D gene: -
CDR3 length: 15
clone size: once
V gene: TRBV19
CDR3 DNA: TGTGCCAGTAGTAGGGTTTGGCGGGAGAATTCACCCCTCCACTTT
CDR3 protein: CASSRVWRENSPLHF

J gene: TRBJ1-3
D gene: TRBD1
CDR3 length: 18
clone size: few
V gene: TRBV18
CDR3 DNA: TGTGCCAGCTCACCGATCCGGGACAGGGGGCGAGCAGGAAACACCATATATTTT
CDR3 protein: CASSPIRDRGRAGNTIYF

J gene: TRBJ1-1
D gene: -
CDR3 length: 13
clone size: few
V gene: TRBV6-1
CDR3 DNA: TGTGCCAGCGTATTGACAGGGAACACTGAAGCTTTCTTT
CDR3 protein: CASVLTGNTEAFF

J gene: TRBJ2-5
D gene: -
CDR3 length: 14
clone size: few
V gene: TRBV5-1
CDR3 DNA: TGCGCCAGCAGCTTTTTCGGCAGTCAAGAGACCCAGTACTTC
CDR3 protein: CASSFFGSQETQYF

J gene: TRBJ1-2
D gene: -
CDR3 length: 15
clone size: -
V gene: TRBV3-1
CDR3 DNA: TGTGCCAGCAGCCAAGGGGGCCCTGCGCCCTATGGCTACACCTTC
CDR3 protein: CASSQGGPAPYGYTF

J gene: TRBJ2-4
D gene: TRBD2
CDR3 length: 15
clone size: -
V gene: TRBV7-2
CDR3 DNA: TGTGCCAGCAGTCGGACTAGCGGAGAGGAAAACATTCAGTACTTC
CDR3 protein: CASSRTSGEENIQYF

J gene: TRBJ1-5
D gene: -
CDR3 length: 14
clone size: few
V gene: TRBV18
CDR3 DNA: TGTGCCAGCTCACCTGGGCAAACAGGTCAGCCCCAGCATTTT
CDR3 protein: CASSPGQTGQPQHF

J gene: TRBJ1-4
D gene: TRBD1
CDR3 length: 14
clone size: many
V gene: TRBV2
CDR3 DNA: TGTGCCAGCCTGGGGGGGACAGGGATCCAAAAACTGTTTTTT
CDR3 protein: CASLGGTGIQKLFF

J gene: TRBJ1-4
D gene: -
CDR3 length: 12
clone size: -
V gene: TRBV12-3/TRBV12-4
CDR3 DNA: TGTGCCTCCACGAGGGACGATGAAAAACTGTTTTTT
CDR3 protein: CASTRDDEKLFF

J gene: TRBJ1-1
D gene: TRBD1
CDR3 length: 14
clone size: few
V gene: TRBV12-3/TRBV12-4
CDR3 DNA: TGTGCCAGCAGTCGCCCCACAGGGGTCACTGAAGCTTTCTTT
CDR3 protein: CASSRPTGVTEAFF

J gene: TRBJ1-3
D gene: -
CDR3 length: 13
clone size: -
V gene: TRBV12-3/TRBV12-4
CDR3 DNA: TGTGCCAGCAGTCCCCCACCGGGAAACACCATATATTTT
CDR3 protein: CASSPPPGNTIYF

J gene: TRBJ2-1
D gene: -
CDR3 length: 11
clone size: -
V gene: TRBV10-3
CDR3 DNA: TGTGCCATCAGGGGGACCAATGAGCAGTTCTTC
CDR3 protein: CAIRGTNEQFF

J gene: TRBJ2-1
D gene: TRBD2
CDR3 length: 15
clone size: -
V gene: TRBV19
CDR3 DNA: TGTGCCAGTAGTACCTCTAGCGGGACTCACAATGAGCAGTTCTTC
CDR3 protein: CASSTSSGTHNEQFF

J gene: TRBJ2-7
D gene: -
CDR3 length: 15
clone size: many
V gene: TRBV4-2
CDR3 DNA: TGTGCCAGCAGCCAAGAGGATGAGCGTGTCTACGAGCAGTACTTC
CDR3 protein: CASSQEDERVYEQYF

J gene: TRBJ2-5
D gene: -
CDR3 length: 15
clone size: few
V gene: TRBV5-1
CDR3 DNA: TGCGCCAGCAGCTTGGGTGCAGGGGGGATCGAGACCCAGTACTTC
CDR3 protein: CASSLGAGGIETQYF

J gene: TRBJ2-1
D gene: -
CDR3 length: 10
clone size: many
V gene: TRBV29-1
CDR3 DNA: TGCAGCGTTGACAGGAATGAGCAGTTCTTC
CDR3 protein: CSVDRNEQFF

J gene: TRBJ2-7
D gene: TRBD2
CDR3 length: 14
clone size: few
V gene: TRBV6-2/TRBV6-3
CDR3 DNA: TGTGCCAGCAGACCTAGCGGGGGGACCTACGAGCAGTACTTC
CDR3 protein: CASRPSGGTYEQYF

J gene: TRBJ2-5
D gene: TRBD1
CDR3 length: 13
clone size: -
V gene: TRBV7-8
CDR3 DNA: TGTGCCAGCACTAAGGGGGCGTGGGAGACCCAGTACTTC
CDR3 protein: CASTKGAWETQYF

J gene: TRBJ2-7
D gene: -
CDR3 length: 15
clone size: -
V gene: TRBV29-1
CDR3 DNA: TGCAGCGTTGAAGGGGCGCAGGACAGCTCCTACGAGCAGTACTTC
CDR3 protein: CSVEGAQDSSYEQYF

J gene: TRBJ1-5
D gene: TRBD1
CDR3 length: 16
clone size: -
V gene: TRBV7-2
CDR3 DNA: TGTGCCAGCAGCTTAGTTGGGACAGGAGTCAATCAGCCCCAGCATTTT
CDR3 protein: CASSLVGTGVNQPQHF

J gene: TRBJ2-5
D gene: TRBD1
CDR3 length: 17
clone size: -
V gene: TRBV5-5
CDR3 DNA: TGTGCCAGCAGCTTGAACTTCTTAAGACAGGGGGGAGAGACCCAGTACTTC
CDR3 protein: CASSLNFLRQGGETQYF